Below are 3 T cell receptor beta chains sequenced from a single sample in a study of PD-1 blockade in classical Hodgkin lymphoma. After autologous stem cell transplantation all patients relapsed, and prior brentuximab vedotin exposure differed between cohorts. The repertoire was sequenced with immunoSEQ multiplex PCR; TCRdb's copy has only in-frame clones and lacks some. The top ten hold about 7.8% of the sample, which has tens of thousands of clones, 80% to 90% seen once. The sample was peripheral blood mononuclear cells (PBMCs), taken before the second cycle of nivolumab. Every receptor here comes from a human donor with classical Hodgkin lymphoma.

This clone occurred once. CDR3 residues: CASSIQGAGTDGYTF. The CDR3 nucleotides read TGTGCCAGCAGCATACAGGGGGCCGGTACAGATGGCTACACCTTC. The V gene is TRBV9, the J gene TRBJ1-2, with TRBD1 matching over 9 bases. J was trimmed by 6 bases and V by 4 bases; bases with no gene match: 10. This CDR3 has 15 amino acids. In germline, CDR1 is SGDLS, CDR2 YYNGEE. Supplemented by reference TRBV9 and TRBJ1-2, the full variable domain reads DSGVTQTPKHLITATGQRVTLRCSPRSGDLSVYWYQQSLDQGLQFLIQYYNGEERAKGNILERFSAQQFPDLHSELNLSSLELGDSALYFCASSIQGAGTDGYTFGSGTRLTVV.

This clone came up once. The J gene is TRBJ2-1, the V gene TRBV10-3, with 7 bases matching TRBD2. The ends lost 7 bases at V and 2 bases at J; junction bases unmatched: 11. Germline CDR1 ENHRY, CDR2 SYGVKD. The CDR3 covers 16 residues. This chain's CDR3 is CAINEGTTLAYNEQFF. Written as DNA, the CDR3 is TGTGCCATCAACGAAGGGACTACTCTAGCCTACAATGAGCAGTTCTTC.

The chain employs TRBV9 and TRBJ2-7; 15 nucleotides align to TRBD2. The length of the CDR3 is 16 residues. The germline V gene has CDR1 SGDLS and CDR2 YYNGEE. Germline trimming cut 3 bases from V and 3 bases from J; bases unmatched to any gene: 4. In nucleotides, the CDR3 is TGTGCCAGCAGCGCGGGGACTAGCGGGGGGTTCTACGAGCAGTACTTC. It yields the protein CASSAGTSGGFYEQYF.